This record covers a single T cell receptor (beta chain). Its antigen remains unknown. These data belong to a study of T-cell reconstitution after alpha-beta-depleted transplantation in children. The study's findings and limits: For some patients, TCRbeta diversity was high at day 60 because of recipient T cells and thymic progenitors that survived. When one year had passed after transplant, most T-cell counts and diversity came from newly produced T cells. By about two months after transplant, alpha-beta T cells reportedly arose from several hundred graft clones that had expanded.

The V gene end was trimmed by 6 bases and the J gene end by 0 bases; junction bases not matched to a gene: 4. This CDR3 is 17 amino acids long. Unique molecular identifiers were built into the TCRbeta library. TCRdb re-called the PCR reads with MiXCR, one entry per CDR3 protein. The table shows hundreds of thousands of distinct CDR3 sequences, with around 13% occurring only once. The chain combines TRBV12-3 or TRBV12-4 with TRBJ2-1; 14 bases are shared with TRBD2. The TCR comes from a girl aged 2 to 10 with congenital amegakaryocytic thrombocytopenia, due to receive a stem cell transplant. The specimen comprised PBMCs, sampled before TCRalphabeta/CD19-depleted stem cell transplant. CDR3 DNA: TGTGCCAGCAGGTCGGGACTAGCGGGAGCCTCCTACAATGAGCAGTTCTTC. This gives the protein CASRSGLAGASYNEQFF.